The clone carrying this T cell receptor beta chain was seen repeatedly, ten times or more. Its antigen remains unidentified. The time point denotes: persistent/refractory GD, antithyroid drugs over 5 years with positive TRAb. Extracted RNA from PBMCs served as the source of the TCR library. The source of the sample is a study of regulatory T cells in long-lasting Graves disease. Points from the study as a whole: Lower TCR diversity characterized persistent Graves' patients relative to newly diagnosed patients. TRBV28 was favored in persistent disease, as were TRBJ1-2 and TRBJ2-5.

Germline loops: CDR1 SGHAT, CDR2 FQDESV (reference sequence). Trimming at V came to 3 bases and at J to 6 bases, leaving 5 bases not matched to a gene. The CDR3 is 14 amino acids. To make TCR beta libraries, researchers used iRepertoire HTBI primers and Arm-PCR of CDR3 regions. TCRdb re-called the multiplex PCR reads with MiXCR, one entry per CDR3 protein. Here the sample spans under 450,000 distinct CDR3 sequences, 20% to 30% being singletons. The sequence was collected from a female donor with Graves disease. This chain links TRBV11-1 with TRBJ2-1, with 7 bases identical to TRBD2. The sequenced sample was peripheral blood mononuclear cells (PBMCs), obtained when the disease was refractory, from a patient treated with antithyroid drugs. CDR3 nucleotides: TGTGCCAGCAGCTTCGGGAGCGGGATCAATGAGCAGTTCTTC. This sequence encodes CASSFGSGINEQFF.